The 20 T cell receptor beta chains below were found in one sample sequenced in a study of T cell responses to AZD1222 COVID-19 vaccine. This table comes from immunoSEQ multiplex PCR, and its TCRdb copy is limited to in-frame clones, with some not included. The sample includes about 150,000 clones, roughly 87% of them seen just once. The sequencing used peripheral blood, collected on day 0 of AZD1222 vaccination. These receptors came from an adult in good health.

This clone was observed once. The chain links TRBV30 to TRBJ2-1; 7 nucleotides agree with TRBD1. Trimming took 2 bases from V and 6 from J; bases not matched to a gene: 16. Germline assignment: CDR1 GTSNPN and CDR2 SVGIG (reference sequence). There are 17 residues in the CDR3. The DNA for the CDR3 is TGTGCCTGGAGTCCTCTCTCTGGGACAGATCGTTTCAATGAGCAGTTCTTC. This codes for CAWSPLSGTDRFNEQFF.

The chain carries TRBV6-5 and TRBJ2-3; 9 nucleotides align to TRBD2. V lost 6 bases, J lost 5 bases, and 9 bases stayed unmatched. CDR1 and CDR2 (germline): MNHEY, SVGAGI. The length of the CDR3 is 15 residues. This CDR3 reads CASSLSGSRGDTQYF. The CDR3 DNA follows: TGTGCCAGCAGCCTTAGCGGGAGTAGGGGAGATACGCAGTATTTT.

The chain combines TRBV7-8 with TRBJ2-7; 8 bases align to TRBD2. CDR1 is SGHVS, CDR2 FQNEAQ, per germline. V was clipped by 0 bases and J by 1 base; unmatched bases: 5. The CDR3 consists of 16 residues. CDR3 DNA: TGTGCCAGCAGCTTAGCCGGGGGGGTCCTTTCCTACGAGCAGTACTTC. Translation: CASSLAGGVLSYEQYF.

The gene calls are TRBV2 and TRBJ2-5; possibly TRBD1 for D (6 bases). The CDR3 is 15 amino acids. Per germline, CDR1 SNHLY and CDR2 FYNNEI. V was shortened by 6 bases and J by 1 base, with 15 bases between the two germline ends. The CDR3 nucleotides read TGTGCCAGCAGGGGTAGGGGGTGGGGCCAAGAGACCCAGTACTTC. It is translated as CASRGRGWGQETQYF.

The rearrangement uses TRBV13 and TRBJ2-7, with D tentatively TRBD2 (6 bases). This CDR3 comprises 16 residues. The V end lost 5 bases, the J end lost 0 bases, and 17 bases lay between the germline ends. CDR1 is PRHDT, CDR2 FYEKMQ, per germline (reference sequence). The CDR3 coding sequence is TGTGCCAGCAGCGTTTCCAGGGCGGGAAGCTCCTACGAGCAGTACTTC. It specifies CASSVSRAGSSYEQYF.

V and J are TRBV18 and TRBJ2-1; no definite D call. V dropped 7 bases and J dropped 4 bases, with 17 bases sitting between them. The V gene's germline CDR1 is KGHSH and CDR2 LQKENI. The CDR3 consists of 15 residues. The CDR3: CASFPNARIYNEQFF. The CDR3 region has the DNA TGTGCCAGCTTCCCCAACGCACGGATTTACAATGAGCAGTTCTTC.

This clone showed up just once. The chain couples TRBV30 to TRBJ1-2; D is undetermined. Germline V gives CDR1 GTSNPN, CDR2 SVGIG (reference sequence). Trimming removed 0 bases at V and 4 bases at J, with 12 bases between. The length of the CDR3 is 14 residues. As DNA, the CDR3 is TGTGCCTGGAGTGTACACGGAGCTGTCTATGGCTACACCTTC. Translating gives CAWSVHGAVYGYTF.

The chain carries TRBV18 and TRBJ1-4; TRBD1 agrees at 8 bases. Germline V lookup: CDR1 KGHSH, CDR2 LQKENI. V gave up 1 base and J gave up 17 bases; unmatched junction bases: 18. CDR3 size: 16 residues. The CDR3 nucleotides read TGTGCCAGCTCACCACGGAATTATCCCCCCGGACAGGGCGCTTTTTTT. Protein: CASSPRNYPPGQGAFF.

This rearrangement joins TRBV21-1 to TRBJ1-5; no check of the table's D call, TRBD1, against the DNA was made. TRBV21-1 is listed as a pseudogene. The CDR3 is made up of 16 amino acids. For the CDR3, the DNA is TGTGCCAGCAGCAAAACGGAGGACAGGGTCGGTCAGCCCCAGCATTTT. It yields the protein CASSKTEDRVGQPQHF.

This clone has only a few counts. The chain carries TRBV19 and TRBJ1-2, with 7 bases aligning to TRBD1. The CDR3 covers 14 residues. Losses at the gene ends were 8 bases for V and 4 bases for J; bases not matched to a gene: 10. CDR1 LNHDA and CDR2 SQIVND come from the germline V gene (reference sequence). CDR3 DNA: TGTGCCAGTGGAACCCTGGACAGGCTCTATGGCTACACCTTC. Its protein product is CASGTLDRLYGYTF.

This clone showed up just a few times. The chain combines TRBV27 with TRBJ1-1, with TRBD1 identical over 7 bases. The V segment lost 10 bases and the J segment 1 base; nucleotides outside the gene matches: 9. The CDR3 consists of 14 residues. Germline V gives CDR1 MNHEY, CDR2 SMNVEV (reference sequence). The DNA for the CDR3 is TGTGCCACTCGACAGGGATCAAGGAACACTGAAGCTTTCTTT. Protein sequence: CATRQGSRNTEAFF.

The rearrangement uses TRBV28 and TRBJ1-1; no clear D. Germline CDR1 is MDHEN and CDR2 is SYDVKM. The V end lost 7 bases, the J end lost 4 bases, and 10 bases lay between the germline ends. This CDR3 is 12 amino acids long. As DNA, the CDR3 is TGTGCCAGCAAGGATAGGACCACTGAAGCTTTCTTT. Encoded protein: CASKDRTTEAFF. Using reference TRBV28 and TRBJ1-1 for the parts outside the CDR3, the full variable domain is DVKVTQSSRYLVKRTGEKVFLECVQDMDHENMFWYRQDPGLGLRLIYFSYDVKMKEKGDIPEGYSVSREKKERFSLILESASTNQTSMYLCASKDRTTEAFFGQGTRLTVV.

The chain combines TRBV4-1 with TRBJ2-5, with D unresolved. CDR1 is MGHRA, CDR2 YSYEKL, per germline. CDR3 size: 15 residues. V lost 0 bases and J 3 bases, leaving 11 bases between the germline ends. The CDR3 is CASSQDVPAEETQYF. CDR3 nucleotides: TGCGCCAGCAGCCAAGATGTTCCTGCCGAAGAGACCCAGTACTTC.

The CDR3 loop is CAISESGGGGKNIQYF. CDR3 in DNA: TGTGCCATCAGTGAGTCCGGGGGAGGTGGAAAAAACATTCAGTACTTC. V is TRBV10-3 and J is TRBJ2-4, with a weak D call TRBD2 (6 bases). From germline, CDR1 is ENHRY and CDR2 SYGVKD. V shed 0 bases and J shed 4 bases, with 13 bases lying between them. The CDR3 sequence is 16 residues long.

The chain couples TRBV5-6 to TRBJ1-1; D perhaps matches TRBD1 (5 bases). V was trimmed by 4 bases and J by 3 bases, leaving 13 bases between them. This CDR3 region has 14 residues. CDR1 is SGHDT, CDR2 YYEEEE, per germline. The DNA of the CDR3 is TGTGCCAGCAGCAGGGACCCAAGGGACACTGAAGCTTTCTTT. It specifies CASSRDPRDTEAFF.

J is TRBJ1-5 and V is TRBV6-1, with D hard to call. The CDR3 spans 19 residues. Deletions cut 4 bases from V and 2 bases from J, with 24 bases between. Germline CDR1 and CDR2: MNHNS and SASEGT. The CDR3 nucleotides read TGTGCCAGCAGTGCAGTGCCGATCAACATGAACGGCGGCAATCAGCCCCAGCATTTT. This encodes CASSAVPINMNGGNQPQHF.

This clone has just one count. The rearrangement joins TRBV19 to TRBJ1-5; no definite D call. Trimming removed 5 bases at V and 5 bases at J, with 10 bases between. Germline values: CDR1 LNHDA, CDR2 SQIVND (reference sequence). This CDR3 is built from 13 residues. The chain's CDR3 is CASSPQAYQPQHF. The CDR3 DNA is TGTGCCAGTAGTCCCCAAGCGTATCAGCCCCAGCATTTT.

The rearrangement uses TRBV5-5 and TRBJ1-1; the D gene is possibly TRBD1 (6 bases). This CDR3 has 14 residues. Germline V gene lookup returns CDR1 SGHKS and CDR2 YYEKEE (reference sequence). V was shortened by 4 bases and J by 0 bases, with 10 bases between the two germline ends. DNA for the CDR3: TGTGCCAGCAGCCTAAGACAGGTGAACACTGAAGCTTTCTTT. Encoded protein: CASSLRQVNTEAFF.

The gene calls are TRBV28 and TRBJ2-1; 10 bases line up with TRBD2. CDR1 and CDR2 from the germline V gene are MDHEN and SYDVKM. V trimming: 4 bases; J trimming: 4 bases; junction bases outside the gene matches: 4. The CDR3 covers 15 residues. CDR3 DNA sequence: TGTGCCAGCAGTTACTCGACTAGCGGGTACAATGAGCAGTTCTTC. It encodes CASSYSTSGYNEQFF.

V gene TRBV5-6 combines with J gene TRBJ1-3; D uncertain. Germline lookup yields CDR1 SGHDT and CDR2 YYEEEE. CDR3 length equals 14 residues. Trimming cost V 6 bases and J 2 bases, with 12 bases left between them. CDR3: CASNAGGAGNTIYF. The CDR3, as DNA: TGTGCCAGCAATGCAGGTGGGGCTGGAAACACCATATATTTT.